One and the same sample provided the 21 T cell receptor beta chains below, sequenced in a study of CD4 and CD8 cells across lung adenocarcinoma regions. From the PCR reads, TCRdb called clonotypes with MiXCR, one entry per CDR3 protein. The data show some 25,000 distinct CDR3 sequences, approximately 53% seen once. The sequenced material came from CD8+ T cells from the center of a lung tumor. These receptors were obtained from a male donor with lung adenocarcinoma. The CD4 and CD8 labels of this study may be unreliable.

The chain combines TRBV10-1 with TRBJ2-4; 7 bases are a match to TRBD2. The junction had 13 bases not matched to a gene; V was cut back by 0 bases and J by 5 bases. Germline-derived CDR1 and CDR2 are WNHNN and SYGVQD (reference sequence). The CDR3 runs 18 residues. The CDR3 region is CASSESVGGDFPQNIQYF. DNA for the CDR3: TGCGCCAGCAGTGAGTCCGTGGGGGGGGACTTTCCCCAAAACATTCAGTACTTC.

This clonotype was found a few times. The CDR3 coding sequence is TGTGCCAGCAACACGGGGCCGGGGGGCGGAGATACTCAGTACTTC. It translates to CASNTGPGGGDTQYF. The chain has TRBV6-1 and TRBJ2-3, with D maybe TRBD2 (7 bases). Matching the DNA end better, TRBJ2-4 makes the J call doubtful. CDR3 size: 15 residues. In germline, CDR1 is MNHNS, CDR2 SASEGT.

Details on this clonotype: Compared with germline, one end of the junction differs, possibly owing to a read error. The chain has TRBV10-2 and TRBJ2-2; 7 nucleotides align to TRBD1. The CDR3 spans 12 residues. Germline loops: CDR1 WSHSY, CDR2 SAAADI. CDR3 nucleotides: TGCGCCAGCAGTGAGGACACAGGGGAGCTGTATTTT. Protein: CASSEDTGELYF.

With respect to this clonotype: Sequence at one end of the junction differs from germline and may be a read error. This rearrangement joins TRBV6-1 to TRBJ2-3; 7 bases match TRBD2. This CDR3 spans 15 amino acids. In germline, CDR1 is MNHNS, CDR2 SASEGT. The CDR3 bases are TGTGCCAGTTGGGGGGGGAGCGGAGCCACAAATACGCAGTATTTC. Translated, it gives CASWGGSGATNTQYF.

In this sample, this clonotype turned up once. The chain has TRBV10-2 and TRBJ2-3; perhaps D is TRBD1 or TRBD2 (5 bases each). The DNA end favors TRBJ2-7, so the J call may be wrong. Germline CDR1 reads WSHSY; CDR2 reads SAAADI. The CDR3 is made up of 15 amino acids. In DNA, the CDR3 is TGCGCCAGCAGTCGGACGATGGGGACCAAAAACACGCAGTACTTC. Its protein is CASSRTMGTKNTQYF.

V and J are TRBV6-5 and TRBJ2-5, with D possibly being TRBD1 or TRBD2 (5 bases each). The CDR3 consists of 15 residues. V lost 0 bases to trimming and J lost 5 bases, with 13 bases between them. Germline V gene lookup returns CDR1 MNHEY and CDR2 SVGAGI. CDR3 coding DNA: TGTGCCAGCAGTTACTCTGGGACGAAATGGGAGACCCAGTACTTC. It encodes CASSYSGTKWETQYF.

This clonotype was detected many times. The rearrangement joins TRBV7-9 to TRBJ2-1; D unresolved. This CDR3 has 13 residues. V shed 3 bases and J shed 0 bases, with 3 bases lying between them. Germline CDR1 is SEHNR and CDR2 is FQNEAQ (reference sequence). The CDR3 nucleotides are TGTGCCAGCAGCTTCAGCTCCTACAATGAGCAGTTCTTC. Its translation is CASSFSSYNEQFF.

J is TRBJ1-4 and V is TRBV4-1, with D hard to call. Per germline, CDR1 MGHRA and CDR2 YSYEKL. V was pared by 1 base and J by 3 bases, with 12 bases between. This CDR3 is built from 16 residues. CDR3 coding DNA: TGCGCCAGCAGCCAAGGTCAGCAGGCTGCTAATGAAAAACTGTTTTTT. Its translation: CASSQGQQAANEKLFF.

The rearrangement joins TRBV11-3 to TRBJ2-1, with a possible D match to TRBD2 (7 bases). TRBJ2-7 explains the end of the DNA better; the J call may be wrong. Germline V lookup: CDR1 SGHNT, CDR2 YENEEA. The CDR3 spans 17 residues. The CDR3 nucleotides read TGTGCCAGCAGCAGGGGGGGCTTCGGGAGAACGAGGATCGAGCAGTACTTC. Amino acid sequence: CASSRGGFGRTRIEQYF.

The chain recombines TRBV6-1 with TRBJ2-3; D is uncertain. This CDR3 region has 11 residues. Per the germline V gene, CDR1 is MNHNS and CDR2 is SASEGT. The CDR3 here is CAGSDFGTQYF. The CDR3 DNA reads TGTGCGGGCAGTGACTTCGGTACGCAGTATTTT.

This clonotype was seen at least ten times. The CDR3 protein is CASSKQGASLAGELFF. For the CDR3, the DNA is TGTGCCAGCAGCAAACAGGGAGCCAGTTTGGCCGGGGAGCTGTTTTTT. The rearrangement links TRBV7-2 to TRBJ2-2; weak D call: TRBD1 (6 bases). Germline V gives CDR1 SGHTA, CDR2 FQGNSA. CDR3 length equals 16 residues. Trimming cost V 5 bases and J 6 bases, with 19 bases left between them.

This clonotype was detected only a few times. The V call is TRBV3-1, the J call TRBJ2-3, with 8 bases lining up with TRBD2. Germline trimming cut 2 bases from V and 0 bases from J; bases unmatched to any gene: 7. The germline CDR1 and CDR2 sequences are LGHDT and YNNKEL (reference sequence). The CDR3 loop spans 17 amino acids. For the CDR3, the DNA is TGTGCCAGCAGCCAATTTACTAGCGGTAAAAGCACAGATACGCAGTATTTT. Translated: CASSQFTSGKSTDTQYF.

The chain joins TRBV4-1 to TRBJ1-2, with D possibly matching TRBD1 (5 bases). V was pared by 8 bases and J by 4 bases, with 17 bases between. Germline assignment: CDR1 MGHRA and CDR2 YSYEKL. The CDR3 has 14 amino acids. The CDR3 nucleotides are TGCGCCAGCCGACTTGGGGGGGGAACCTATGGCTACACCTTC. Encoded protein: CASRLGGGTYGYTF.

The rearrangement links TRBV6-1 to TRBJ2-5; D may be TRBD2 (6 bases). V gave up 9 bases and J gave up 11 bases, with 28 bases separating them. The germline gives CDR1 MNHNS, CDR2 SASEGT. The CDR3 covers 15 residues. CDR3 residues: CARGEGASDKDTQYF. The CDR3 bases are TGTGCCAGGGGTGAAGGGGCTAGCGACAAAGATACGCAGTACTTC.

This clonotype was picked up a small number of times. The genes are TRBV27 and TRBJ2-3; possibly TRBD2 for D (6 bases). The end of the DNA aligns better with TRBJ2-7, so the J call may be wrong. The CDR3 is 14 residues long. CDR1 is MNHEY and CDR2 is SMNVEV in the germline V gene (reference sequence). The CDR3 spells CAGSGGGGKDTQYF. The CDR3 region has the DNA TGTGCGGGCAGTGGGGGAGGTGGCAAAGATACGCAGTACTTC.

The rearrangement joins TRBV6-1 to TRBJ2-4; D possibly matches TRBD1 or TRBD2 (5 bases each). Germline lookup yields CDR1 MNHNS and CDR2 SASEGT. The CDR3 has 16 amino acids. V was clipped by 0 bases and J by 13 bases, with 22 bases between them. DNA of the CDR3: TGTGCCAGCAGTGAAGCGGGGACGTGGGCCAGAAATACGCAGTACTTC. This codes for CASSEAGTWARNTQYF.

The genes are TRBV6-1 and TRBJ2-5; D tentatively fits TRBD1 or TRBD2 (6 bases each). The CDR3 runs 15 residues. Deletions cut 9 bases from V and 4 bases from J, with 21 bases between. In germline, CDR1 is MNHNS, CDR2 SASEGT. The CDR3 DNA reads TGTGCCAGGGGGCCCGGGGGCCGTGACCGAGAGACCCAGTACTTC. It translates to CARGPGGRDRETQYF.

There are many counts of this clonotype. Relative to the germline gene, one junction end is altered; a read error may explain this. The gene calls are TRBV6-1 and TRBJ2-1; maybe TRBD1 (6 bases). CDR1 and CDR2 (germline): MNHNS, SASEGT. The CDR3 is 15 amino acids. The CDR3 loop reads CASSERTRGEGDPYF. The CDR3 nucleotides read TGTGCCAGCAGTGAACGGACTCGCGGAGAGGGGGATCCGTACTTC.

The chain employs TRBV6-1 and TRBJ1-2, with 10 bases aligning to TRBD1. The CDR3 is 14 amino acids. V trimming: 5 bases; J trimming: 8 bases; junction bases outside the gene matches: 8. Germline CDR1 MNHNS, CDR2 SASEGT. For the CDR3, the DNA is TGTGCCAGCAGTCCGGCCGGGACAGGGGTCGGCTACACCTTC. This encodes CASSPAGTGVGYTF.

In the case of this clonotype: The junction and the germline gene differ at one end; a read error may be behind it. The chain joins TRBV10-1 to TRBJ2-3; unclear D gene. CDR3 size: 14 residues. The germline gives CDR1 WNHNN, CDR2 SYGVQD (reference sequence). The CDR3 region has the DNA TGCGCCAGCAGTGACAGACATGCCCCAGATACCCAGTACTTT. This gives the protein CASSDRHAPDTQYF.

Ten or more counts support this clonotype. One base away lies a much larger clone, so this may be a sequencing read error. V usage is TRBV7-6 and J usage is TRBJ2-1, with a weak D call TRBD1 (5 bases). CDR3 size: 13 residues. In germline, CDR1 is SGHVS, CDR2 FNYEAQ. V lost 0 bases to trimming and J lost 13 bases, with 13 bases between them. This CDR3 is CASSLAHRSAQFF. CDR3 coding DNA: TGTGCCAGCAGCTTAGCGCACAGGAGCGCCCAGTTCTTC.